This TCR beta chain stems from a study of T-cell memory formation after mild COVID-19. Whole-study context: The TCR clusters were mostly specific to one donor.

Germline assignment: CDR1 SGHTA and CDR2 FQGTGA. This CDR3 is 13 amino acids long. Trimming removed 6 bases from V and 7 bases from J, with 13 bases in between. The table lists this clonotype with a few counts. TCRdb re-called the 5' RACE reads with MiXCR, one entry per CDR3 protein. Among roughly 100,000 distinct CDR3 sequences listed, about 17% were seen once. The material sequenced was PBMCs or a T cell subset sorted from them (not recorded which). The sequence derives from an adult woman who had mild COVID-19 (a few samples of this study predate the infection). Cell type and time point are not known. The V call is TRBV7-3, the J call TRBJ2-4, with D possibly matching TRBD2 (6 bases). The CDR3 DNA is TGTGCCAGCAGGAGAGGGGAGGATAACATTCAGTACTTC. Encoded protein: CASRRGEDNIQYF.